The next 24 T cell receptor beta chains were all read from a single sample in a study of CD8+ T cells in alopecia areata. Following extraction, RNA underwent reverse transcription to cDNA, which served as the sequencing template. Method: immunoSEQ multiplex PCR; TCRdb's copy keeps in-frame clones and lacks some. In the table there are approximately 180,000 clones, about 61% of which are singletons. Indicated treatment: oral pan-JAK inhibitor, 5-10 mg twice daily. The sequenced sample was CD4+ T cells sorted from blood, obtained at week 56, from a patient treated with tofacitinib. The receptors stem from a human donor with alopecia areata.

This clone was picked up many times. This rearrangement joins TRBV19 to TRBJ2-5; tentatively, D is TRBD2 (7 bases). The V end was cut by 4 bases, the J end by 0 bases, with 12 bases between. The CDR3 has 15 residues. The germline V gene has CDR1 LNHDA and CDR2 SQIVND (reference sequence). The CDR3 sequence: CASSSGGKYQETQYF. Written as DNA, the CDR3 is TGTGCCAGTAGTAGCGGGGGCAAGTACCAAGAGACCCAGTACTTC.

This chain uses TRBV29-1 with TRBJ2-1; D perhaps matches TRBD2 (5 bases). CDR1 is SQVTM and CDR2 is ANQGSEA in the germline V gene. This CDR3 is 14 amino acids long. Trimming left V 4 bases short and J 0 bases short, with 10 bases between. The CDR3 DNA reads TGCAGCGTTGGACTAAGAAACTCCTACAATGAGCAGTTCTTC. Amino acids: CSVGLRNSYNEQFF.

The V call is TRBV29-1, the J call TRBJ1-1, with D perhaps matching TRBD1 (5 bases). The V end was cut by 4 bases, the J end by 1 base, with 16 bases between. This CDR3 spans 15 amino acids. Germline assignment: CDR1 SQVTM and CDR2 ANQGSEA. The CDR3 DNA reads TGCAGCGTTGGTTATAGGGGCTCGAAGAACACTGAAGCTTTCTTT. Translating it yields CSVGYRGSKNTEAFF.

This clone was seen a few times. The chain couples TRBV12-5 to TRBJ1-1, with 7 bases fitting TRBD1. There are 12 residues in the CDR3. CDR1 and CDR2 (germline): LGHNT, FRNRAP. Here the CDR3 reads CGSRGSSTEAFF. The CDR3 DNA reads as TGTGGATCCAGGGGGAGTAGCACTGAAGCTTTCTTT.

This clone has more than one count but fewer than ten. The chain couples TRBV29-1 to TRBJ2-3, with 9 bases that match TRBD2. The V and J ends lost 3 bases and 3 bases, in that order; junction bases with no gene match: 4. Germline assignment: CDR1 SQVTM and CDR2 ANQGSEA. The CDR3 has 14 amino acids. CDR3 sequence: CSVEAGGKTDTQYF. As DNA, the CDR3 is TGCAGCGTTGAGGCGGGGGGGAAAACAGATACGCAGTATTTT.

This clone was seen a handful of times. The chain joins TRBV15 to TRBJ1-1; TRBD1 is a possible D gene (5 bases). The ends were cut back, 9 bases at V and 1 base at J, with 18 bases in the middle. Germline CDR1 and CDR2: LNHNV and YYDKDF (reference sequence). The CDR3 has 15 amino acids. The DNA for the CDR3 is TGTGCCACTATCGGGCTTGGGCAGGGGAACACTGAAGCTTTCTTT. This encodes CATIGLGQGNTEAFF.

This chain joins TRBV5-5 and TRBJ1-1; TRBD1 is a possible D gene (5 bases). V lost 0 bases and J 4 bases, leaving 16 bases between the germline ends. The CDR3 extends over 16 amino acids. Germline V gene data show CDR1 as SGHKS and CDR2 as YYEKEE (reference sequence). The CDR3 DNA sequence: TGTGCCAGCAGCTTGGTAGAAGGGCCAGGGAGCACTGAAGCTTTCTTT. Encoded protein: CASSLVEGPGSTEAFF. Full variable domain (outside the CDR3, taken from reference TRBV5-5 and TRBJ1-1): DAGVTQSPTHLIKTRGQQVTLRCSPISGHKSVSWYQQVLGQGPQFIFQYYEKEERGRGNFPDRFSARQFPNYSSELNVNALLLGDSALYLCASSLVEGPGSTEAFFGQGTRLTVV.

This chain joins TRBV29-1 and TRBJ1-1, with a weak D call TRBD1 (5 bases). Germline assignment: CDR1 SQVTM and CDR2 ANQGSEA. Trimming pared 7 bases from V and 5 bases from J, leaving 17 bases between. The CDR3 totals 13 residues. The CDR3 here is CSASGWGGTEAFF. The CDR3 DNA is TGCAGCGCATCTGGATGGGGGGGGACTGAAGCTTTCTTT.

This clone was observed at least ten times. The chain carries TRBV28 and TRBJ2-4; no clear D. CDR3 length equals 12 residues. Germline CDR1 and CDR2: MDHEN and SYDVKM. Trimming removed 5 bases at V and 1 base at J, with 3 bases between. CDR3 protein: CASSLAKNIQYF. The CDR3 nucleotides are TGTGCCAGCAGTCTGGCCAAAAACATTCAGTACTTC.

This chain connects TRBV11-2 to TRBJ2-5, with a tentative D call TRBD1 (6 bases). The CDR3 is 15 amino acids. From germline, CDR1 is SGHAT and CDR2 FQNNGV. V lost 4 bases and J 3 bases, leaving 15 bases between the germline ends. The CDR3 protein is CASSSVWGPEETQYF. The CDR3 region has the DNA TGTGCCAGCAGCTCCGTTTGGGGGCCCGAAGAGACCCAGTACTTC.

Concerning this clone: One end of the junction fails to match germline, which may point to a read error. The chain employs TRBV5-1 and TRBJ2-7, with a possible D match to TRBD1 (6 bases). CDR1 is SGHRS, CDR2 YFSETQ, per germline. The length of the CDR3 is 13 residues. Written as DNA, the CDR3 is TGCGCCAGCAGCTTGTTGGGGGACCAGGGGAAGGCCTTC. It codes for CASSLLGDQGKAF.

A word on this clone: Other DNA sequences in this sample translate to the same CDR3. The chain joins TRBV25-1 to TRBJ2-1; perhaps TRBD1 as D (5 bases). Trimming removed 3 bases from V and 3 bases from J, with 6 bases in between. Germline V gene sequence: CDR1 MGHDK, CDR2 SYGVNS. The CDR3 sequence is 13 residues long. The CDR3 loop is CASSEQGYNEQFF. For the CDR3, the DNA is TGTGCCAGCAGTGAGCAGGGCTACAATGAGCAGTTCTTC.

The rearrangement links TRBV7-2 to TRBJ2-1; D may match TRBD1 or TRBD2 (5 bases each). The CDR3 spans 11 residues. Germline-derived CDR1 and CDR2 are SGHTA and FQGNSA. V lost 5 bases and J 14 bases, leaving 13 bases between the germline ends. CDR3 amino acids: CASSDSGLKFF. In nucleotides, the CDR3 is TGTGCCAGCAGCGACTCGGGGCTGAAGTTCTTC.

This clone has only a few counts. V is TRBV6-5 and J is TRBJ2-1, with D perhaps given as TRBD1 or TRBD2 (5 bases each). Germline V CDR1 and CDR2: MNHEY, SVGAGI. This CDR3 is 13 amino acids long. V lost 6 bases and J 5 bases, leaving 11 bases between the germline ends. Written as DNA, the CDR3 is TGTGCCAGCAGGATCGGGACGCACAATGAGCAGTTCTTC. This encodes CASRIGTHNEQFF.

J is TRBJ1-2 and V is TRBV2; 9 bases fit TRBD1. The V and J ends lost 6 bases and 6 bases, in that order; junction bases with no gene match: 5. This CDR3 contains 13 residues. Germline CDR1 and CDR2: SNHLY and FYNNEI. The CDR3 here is CASRGDREDGYTF. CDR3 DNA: TGTGCCAGCAGGGGGGACAGGGAAGATGGCTACACCTTC.

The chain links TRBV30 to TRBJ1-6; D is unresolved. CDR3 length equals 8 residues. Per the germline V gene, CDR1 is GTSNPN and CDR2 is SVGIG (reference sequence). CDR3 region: CALSPLHF. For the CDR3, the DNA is TGTGCGCTCTCACCCCTCCACTTT.

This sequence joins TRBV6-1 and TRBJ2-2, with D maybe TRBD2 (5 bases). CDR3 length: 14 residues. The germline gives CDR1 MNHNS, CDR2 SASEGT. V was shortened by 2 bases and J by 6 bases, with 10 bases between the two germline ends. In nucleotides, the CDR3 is TGTGCCAGCAGTGAATGGAGCGGCGCCGGGGAGCTGTTTTTT. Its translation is CASSEWSGAGELFF.

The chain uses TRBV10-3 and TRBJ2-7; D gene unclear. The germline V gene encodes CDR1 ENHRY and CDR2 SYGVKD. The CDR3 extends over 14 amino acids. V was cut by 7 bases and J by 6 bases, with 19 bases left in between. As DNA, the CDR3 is TGTGCCATCAAGGACGGTGTGGGCTCGGCCGAGCAGTACTTC. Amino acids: CAIKDGVGSAEQYF.

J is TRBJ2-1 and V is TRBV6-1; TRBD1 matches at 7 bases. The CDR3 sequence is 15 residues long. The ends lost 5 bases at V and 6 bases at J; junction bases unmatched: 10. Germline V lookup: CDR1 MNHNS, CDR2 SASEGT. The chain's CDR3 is CASSTRTGARNEQFF. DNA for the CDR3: TGTGCCAGCAGTACCCGGACAGGAGCCCGCAATGAGCAGTTCTTC.

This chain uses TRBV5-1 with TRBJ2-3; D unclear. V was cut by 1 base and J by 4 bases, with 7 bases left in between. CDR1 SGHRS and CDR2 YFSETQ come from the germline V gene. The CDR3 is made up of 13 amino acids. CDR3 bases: TGCGCCAGCAGCTTGATCAGCCCAGATACGCAGTATTTT. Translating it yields CASSLISPDTQYF.

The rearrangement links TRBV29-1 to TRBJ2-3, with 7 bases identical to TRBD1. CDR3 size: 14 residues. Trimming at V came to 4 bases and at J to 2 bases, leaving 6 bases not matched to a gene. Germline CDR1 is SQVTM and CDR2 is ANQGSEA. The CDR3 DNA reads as TGCAGCGTTGCTGAGGGACAGACCACAGATACGCAGTATTTT. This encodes CSVAEGQTTDTQYF.

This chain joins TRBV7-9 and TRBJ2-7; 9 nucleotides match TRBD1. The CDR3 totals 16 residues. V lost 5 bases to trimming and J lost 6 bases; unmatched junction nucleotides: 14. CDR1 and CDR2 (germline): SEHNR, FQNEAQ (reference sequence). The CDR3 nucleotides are TGTGCCAGCAGCCCGGAAACCGGGACAGGGTCGTTCGAGCAGTACTTC. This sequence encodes CASSPETGTGSFEQYF. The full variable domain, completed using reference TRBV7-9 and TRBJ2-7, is DTGVSQNPRHKITKRGQNVTFRCDPISEHNRLYWYRQTLGQGPEFLTYFQNEAQLEKSRLLSDRFSAERPKGSFSTLEIQRTEQGDSAMYLCASSPETGTGSFEQYFGPGTRLTVT.

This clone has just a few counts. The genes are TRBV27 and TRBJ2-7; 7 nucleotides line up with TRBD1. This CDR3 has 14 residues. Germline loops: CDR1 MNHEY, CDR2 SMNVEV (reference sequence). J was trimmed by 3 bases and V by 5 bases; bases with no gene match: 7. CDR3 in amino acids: CASSPQGQHYEQYF. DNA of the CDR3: TGTGCCAGCAGTCCCCAGGGACAGCACTACGAGCAGTACTTC.

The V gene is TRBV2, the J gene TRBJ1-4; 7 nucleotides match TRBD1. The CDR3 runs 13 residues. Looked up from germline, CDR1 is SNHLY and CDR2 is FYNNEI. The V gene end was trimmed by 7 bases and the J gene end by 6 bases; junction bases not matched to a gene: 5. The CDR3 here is CASNGQVDEKLFF. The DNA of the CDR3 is TGTGCCAGCAACGGACAGGTGGATGAAAAACTGTTTTTT.